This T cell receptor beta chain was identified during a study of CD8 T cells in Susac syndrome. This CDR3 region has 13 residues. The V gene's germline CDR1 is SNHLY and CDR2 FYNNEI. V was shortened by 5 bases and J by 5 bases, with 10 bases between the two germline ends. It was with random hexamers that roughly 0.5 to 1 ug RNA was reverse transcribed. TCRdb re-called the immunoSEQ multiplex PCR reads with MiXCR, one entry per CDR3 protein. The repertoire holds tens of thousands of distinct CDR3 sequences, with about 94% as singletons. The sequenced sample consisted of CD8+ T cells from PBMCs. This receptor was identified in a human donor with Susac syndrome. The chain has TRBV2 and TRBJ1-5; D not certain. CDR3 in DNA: TGTGCCAGCAGTCCAGGACGGTATCAGCCCCAGCATTTT. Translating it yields CASSPGRYQPQHF.